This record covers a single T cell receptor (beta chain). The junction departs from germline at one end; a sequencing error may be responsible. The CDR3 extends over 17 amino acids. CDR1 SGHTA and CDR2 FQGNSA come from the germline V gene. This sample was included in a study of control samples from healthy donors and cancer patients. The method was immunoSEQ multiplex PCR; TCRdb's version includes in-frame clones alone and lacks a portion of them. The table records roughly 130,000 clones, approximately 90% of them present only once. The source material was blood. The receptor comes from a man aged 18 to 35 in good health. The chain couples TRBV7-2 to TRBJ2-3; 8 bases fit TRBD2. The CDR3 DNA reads TGTGCCAGCAGATTAGCGGGGCAGGGCCAAAGCACAGATACGCAGTATTTT. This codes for CASRLAGQGQSTDTQYF.